The 28 T cell receptor beta chains reported below all come from one sample, sequenced in a study of blood T cell repertoires in COVID-19. Produced via immunoSEQ multiplex PCR; TCRdb's table is partial and in-frame only. The table lists fewer than 250,000 clones, around 82% of them singletons. Sequencing was done on a sample of PBMCs or T cells enriched from blood (not recorded which). These receptors came from a woman between 45 and 65 years old with acute COVID-19.

The chain has TRBV6-5 and TRBJ2-2, with 7 bases lining up with TRBD1. Germline V gene lookup returns CDR1 MNHEY and CDR2 SVGAGI. The length of the CDR3 is 15 residues. Trimming removed 5 bases from V and 4 bases from J; junction bases left unmatched: 7. CDR3 protein: CASSPQGRSTGELFF. CDR3 in DNA: TGTGCCAGCAGTCCACAGGGGCGGTCCACCGGGGAGCTGTTTTTT.

This sequence joins TRBV6-4 and TRBJ1-6; D is perhaps TRBD1 (5 bases). The germline CDR1 and CDR2 sequences are MRHNA and SNTAGT. V shed 10 bases and J shed 10 bases, with 23 bases lying between them. The CDR3 is 15 residues long. This CDR3 reads CATSDNPTMRSPLHF. The CDR3 nucleotides read TGTGCCACCTCGGACAACCCTACTATGAGGTCACCCCTCCACTTT.

V is TRBV24-1 and J is TRBJ2-3; 9 positions match TRBD2. After removal of 3 bases from V and 1 base from J, the junction contained 4 bases not matched to a gene. The CDR3 contains 16 residues. Germline V gives CDR1 KGHDR, CDR2 SFDVKD. The CDR3 sequence: CATSDPWTSGTDTQYF. CDR3 DNA: TGTGCCACCAGTGATCCCTGGACTAGCGGCACAGATACGCAGTATTTT.

The V gene is TRBV21-1, the J gene TRBJ1-5; the table names TRBD1, a call not compared with the DNA. TRBV21-1 is deemed a pseudogene. The CDR3 totals 21 residues. Here the CDR3 DNA reads TGTGCCAGCAGCAAAGGTATCCGGGACAGGACGACCCGGGGGGGCAATCAGCCCCAGCATTTT. It codes for CASSKGIRDRTTRGGNQPQHF.

The rearrangement links TRBV7-2 to TRBJ1-1; perhaps TRBD1 as D (5 bases). V lost 0 bases and J lost 0, with 11 bases in between. CDR3 size: 16 residues. Germline assignment: CDR1 SGHTA and CDR2 FQGNSA. This chain's CDR3 is CASSLAGGEMNTEAFF. The CDR3 DNA reads TGTGCCAGCAGCTTAGCGGGGGGGGAGATGAACACTGAAGCTTTCTTT.

The V gene is TRBV14, the J gene TRBJ1-1; the D gene is possibly TRBD1 (5 bases). Trimming took 1 base from V and 6 from J, leaving 21 bases between them. Per germline, CDR1 SGHDN and CDR2 FVKESK. There are 17 residues in the CDR3. CDR3 bases: TGTGCCAGCAGCCAAGCGGCGATTAGGCAGGGTGGATCTGAAGCTTTCTTT. It encodes CASSQAAIRQGGSEAFF.

V gene TRBV5-3 combines with J gene TRBJ1-2; 8 positions agree with TRBD1. TRBV5-3 is filed as an ORF, its function uncertain. CDR3 size: 12 residues. The junction had 3 bases not matched to a gene; V was cut back by 4 bases and J by 7 bases. For the CDR3, the DNA is TGTGCCAGAAGCGGAGGACAGGGTGGCTACACCTTC. This sequence encodes CARSGGQGGYTF.

The gene calls are TRBV7-2 and TRBJ2-1; no firm D call. CDR1 is SGHTA and CDR2 is FQGNSA in the germline V gene. The CDR3 loop spans 15 amino acids. V was pared by 5 bases and J by 0 bases, with 11 bases between. CDR3 amino acids: CASSPRVGSYNEQFF. CDR3 nucleotides: TGTGCCAGCAGCCCCCGGGTTGGCTCCTACAATGAGCAGTTCTTC.

V is TRBV19 and J is TRBJ2-7; the D gene is possibly TRBD1 (6 bases). Trimming stripped 2 bases from V and 3 bases from J, with 11 bases between. Germline V CDR1 and CDR2: LNHDA, SQIVND (reference sequence). This CDR3 has 14 amino acids. The CDR3 DNA reads as TGTGCCAGTAGTATAAGGGACACCCTCTACGAGCAGTACGTC. As protein: CASSIRDTLYEQYV.

The J gene is TRBJ2-5, the V gene TRBV14; 8 nucleotides match TRBD2. Germline V gene lookup returns CDR1 SGHDN and CDR2 FVKESK. The CDR3 extends over 15 amino acids. After removal of 1 base from V and 5 bases from J, the junction contained 6 bases not matched to a gene. CDR3 in DNA: TGTGCCAGCAGCCAAGTCCCGGGGGGGCCTGAGACCCAGTACTTC. Encoded protein: CASSQVPGGPETQYF.

This sequence joins TRBV7-8 and TRBJ2-7; D is unresolved. Trimming cost V 0 bases and J 4 bases, with 7 bases left between them. The CDR3 has 13 residues. Germline CDR1 is SGHVS and CDR2 is FQNEAQ. The CDR3 loop is CASSLAGVYEQYV. As DNA, the CDR3 is TGTGCCAGCAGCTTAGCGGGCGTTTACGAGCAGTACGTC.

The J gene is TRBJ2-7, the V gene TRBV28; 10 bases agree with TRBD1. The ends lost 5 bases at V and 6 bases at J; junction bases unmatched: 7. Germline V gives CDR1 MDHEN, CDR2 SYDVKM. The CDR3 consists of 14 residues. The CDR3 DNA follows: TGTGCCAGCAGTCCGACAGGGGGCGGGAGCGAGCAGTACGTC. Translated: CASSPTGGGSEQYV.

This sequence joins TRBV28 and TRBJ1-3, with unresolved D. Germline CDR1 and CDR2: MDHEN and SYDVKM. Trimming cost V 5 bases and J 1 base, with 6 bases left between them. The CDR3 has 13 amino acids. CDR3 sequence reads: CASSGPSGNTIYF. The CDR3 coding sequence is TGTGCCAGCAGTGGGCCATCTGGAAACACCATATATTTT.

This clone was detected only once. V is TRBV6-2 or TRBV6-3 and J is TRBJ2-1; 8 bases fit TRBD2. Germline V gene sequence: CDR1 MNHEY, CDR2 SVGEGT. This CDR3 comprises 16 residues. V lost 4 bases to trimming and J lost 3 bases; unmatched junction nucleotides: 8. In nucleotides, the CDR3 is TGTGCCAGCAGTTCCCCTAGGGCGGGGGGCTACAATGAGCAGTTCTTC. Translation gives CASSSPRAGGYNEQFF.

This chain connects TRBV6-2 or TRBV6-3 to TRBJ1-1; a weak D match, TRBD1 (5 bases). Germline loops: CDR1 MNHEY, CDR2 SVGEGT. The CDR3 consists of 13 residues. Between the trimmed V and J ends, which lost 5 bases and 5 bases, there was a span of 12 bases. CDR3 DNA: TGTGCCAGCAGTCCGACCGGGGGTACTGAAGCTTTCTTT. It yields the protein CASSPTGGTEAFF.

V usage is TRBV7-8 and J usage is TRBJ1-1; the D gene is possibly TRBD1 (6 bases). There are 14 residues in the CDR3. V was cut by 4 bases and J by 2 bases, with 11 bases left in between. From germline, CDR1 is SGHVS and CDR2 FQNEAQ. CDR3 sequence reads: CASSSLQGNTEAFF. The CDR3, as DNA: TGTGCCAGCAGCTCCTTACAGGGTAACACTGAAGCTTTCTTT. Based on the CDR3 plus reference TRBV7-8 and TRBJ1-1, the full variable domain is GAGVSQSPRYKVAKRGQDVALRCDPISGHVSLFWYQQALGQGPEFLTYFQNEAQLDKSGLPSDRFFAERPEGSVSTLKIQRTQQEDSAVYLCASSSLQGNTEAFFGQGTRLTVV.

The chain couples TRBV30 to TRBJ1-3; D is unclear. Germline CDR1 is GTSNPN and CDR2 is SVGIG (reference sequence). CDR3 length: 12 residues. Between the trimmed V and J ends, which lost 5 bases and 0 bases, there was a span of 5 bases. CDR3 in DNA: TGTGCCTGGCAGGACTCTGGAAACACCATATATTTT. This gives the protein CAWQDSGNTIYF.

The chain recombines TRBV7-7 with TRBJ2-1, with D possibly TRBD2 on 5 matching bases. Germline V gene sequence: CDR1 SSHAT, CDR2 FNYEAQ (reference sequence). There are 17 residues in the CDR3. V was clipped by 1 base and J by 4 bases, with 17 bases between them. The CDR3 region is CASSLEFSPSIYNEQFF. DNA of the CDR3: TGTGCCAGCAGCTTAGAGTTCAGTCCTAGCATATACAATGAGCAGTTCTTC.

The rearrangement joins TRBV28 to TRBJ1-2; 12 nucleotides match TRBD1. The CDR3 covers 17 residues. The V gene end was trimmed by 4 bases and the J gene end by 3 bases; junction bases not matched to a gene: 9. CDR1 MDHEN and CDR2 SYDVKM come from the germline V gene. The CDR3 sequence: CASSSTSGQGAHYGYTF. In DNA, the CDR3 is TGTGCCAGCAGTTCTACATCGGGACAGGGGGCTCACTATGGCTACACCTTC.

V usage is TRBV18 and J usage is TRBJ1-2; TRBD1 matches at 12 bases. V was pared by 4 bases and J by 5 bases, with 5 bases of the junction left unmatched. The CDR3 totals 15 residues. Looked up from germline, CDR1 is KGHSH and CDR2 is LQKENI. CDR3 region: CASSQPGQGAYGYTF. The CDR3 DNA reads TGTGCCAGCTCACAGCCGGGACAGGGGGCTTATGGCTACACCTTC.

This chain links TRBV18 with TRBJ2-2, with 7 bases identical to TRBD1. CDR1 and CDR2 from the germline V gene are KGHSH and LQKENI. This CDR3 spans 13 amino acids. Unmatched junction bases numbered 3, after V lost 4 bases and J lost 7 bases. This CDR3 is CASSQQGNGELFF. The CDR3 region has the DNA TGTGCCAGCTCACAACAGGGGAACGGGGAGCTGTTTTTT.

V gene TRBV9 combines with J gene TRBJ2-1; 10 nucleotides agree with TRBD1. The trim removed 5 bases at V and 7 bases at J, leaving 12 bases unmatched. Germline V gene sequence: CDR1 SGDLS, CDR2 YYNGEE. The CDR3 covers 16 residues. CDR3 residues: CASSLEMGQGLNEQFF. CDR3 nucleotide sequence: TGTGCCAGCAGTCTCGAGATGGGACAGGGGTTGAATGAGCAGTTCTTC.

The chain has TRBV11-2 and TRBJ2-3, with 11 bases lining up with TRBD2. Germline V lookup: CDR1 SGHAT, CDR2 FQNNGV. After removal of 1 base from V and 6 bases from J, the junction contained 9 bases not matched to a gene. The CDR3 runs to 17 residues. The CDR3 here is CASSLAVSGGGSDTQYF. CDR3 DNA: TGTGCCAGCAGCTTAGCCGTTAGCGGGGGGGGATCGGATACGCAGTATTTT. The full variable domain, in which reference TRBV11-2 and TRBJ2-3 provide the parts outside the CDR3, is EAGVAQSPRYKIIEKRQSVAFWCNPISGHATLYWYQQILGQGPKLLIQFQNNGVVDDSQLPKDRFSAERLKGVDSTLKIQPAKLEDSAVYLCASSLAVSGGGSDTQYFGPGTRLTVL.

This rearrangement joins TRBV7-3 to TRBJ2-2; D possibly corresponds to TRBD1 (7 bases). Trimming cost V 6 bases and J 0 bases, with 11 bases left between them. In germline, CDR1 is SGHTA, CDR2 FQGTGA. This CDR3 has 15 residues. The CDR3 spells CASRQGGTNTGELFF. The CDR3 nucleotides read TGTGCCAGCAGGCAGGGGGGAACGAACACCGGGGAGCTGTTTTTT.

The chain recombines TRBV30 with TRBJ2-2; D possibly corresponds to TRBD2 (5 bases). The CDR3 extends over 16 amino acids. Looked up from germline, CDR1 is GTSNPN and CDR2 is SVGIG (reference sequence). Trimming pared 0 bases from V and 1 base from J, leaving 12 bases between. The CDR3 sequence is CAWSVVPSRNTGELFF. In DNA form, the CDR3 reads TGTGCCTGGAGTGTAGTCCCTAGCCGGAACACCGGGGAGCTGTTTTTT.

This sequence joins TRBV28 and TRBJ1-3; 7 nucleotides align to TRBD1. The CDR3 covers 15 residues. The germline V gene encodes CDR1 MDHEN and CDR2 SYDVKM. Unmatched junction bases numbered 6, after V lost 7 bases and J lost 0 bases. CDR3 DNA sequence: TGTGCCAGCACCGACAGGGCACGCTCTGGAAACACCATATATTTT. This gives the protein CASTDRARSGNTIYF.

The J gene is TRBJ1-1, the V gene TRBV7-2; the D is unclear. The length of the CDR3 is 13 residues. The V end lost 2 bases, the J end lost 11 bases, and 15 bases lay between the germline ends. The V gene's germline CDR1 is SGHTA and CDR2 FQGNSA. CDR3 residues: CASSLSSVLWAFF. DNA of the CDR3: TGTGCCAGCAGCTTATCATCGGTATTGTGGGCTTTCTTT.

V usage is TRBV6-5 and J usage is TRBJ1-5, with unresolved D. This CDR3 has 13 amino acids. V lost 6 bases and J lost 3, with 9 bases in between. The germline V gene has CDR1 MNHEY and CDR2 SVGAGI. This CDR3 reads CASRSGFNQPQHF. For the CDR3, the DNA is TGTGCCAGCAGAAGCGGTTTCAATCAGCCCCAGCATTTT.